This TCR beta chain was observed in a study of blood T cell repertoires in COVID-19. Study-wide context: The samples span acute and convalescent COVID-19 from the United States, Italy and Spain. From T cells, B-cell-depleted T cells, or PBMCs came the material, which was cDNA or gDNA.

CDR3 length: 12 residues. V shed 8 bases and J shed 6 bases, with 13 bases lying between them. Looked up from germline, CDR1 is LGHDT and CDR2 is YNNKEL (reference sequence). Patients from Seattle were sampled longitudinally, starting during active infection. Profiled with immunoSEQ multiplex PCR; TCRdb holds only in-frame clones, not every one. The sample has under 200,000 clones; 79% are singletons. The chain is built from TRBV3-1 (or the pseudogene TRBV3-2) and TRBJ1-1; maybe TRBD1 (6 bases). Sequenced sample: peripheral blood. The TCR was taken from a woman aged 55 to 70 with COVID-19, enrolled during active disease. CDR3 protein: CASQGSGAEAFF. The CDR3 nucleotides are TGTGCCAGCCAGGGGAGCGGGGCTGAAGCTTTCTTT.